This T cell receptor (beta chain) was observed in a study of beta chain features in type 1 diabetes. General observations from the study: Patients with Type 1 diabetes showed moderately but significantly shorter TCRB CDR3s in all four CD4+ subsets.

The entirety of the isolated RNA underwent reverse transcription, so expressed TCRB transcripts were sequenced. Profiled with immunoSEQ multiplex PCR; TCRdb holds only in-frame clones, not every one. The data contain around 150,000 clones, over 9% of them singletons. CDR3 length: 13 residues. Germline lookup yields CDR1 SEHNR and CDR2 FQNEAQ (reference sequence). Between the trimmed V and J ends, which lost 3 bases and 2 bases, there was a span of 8 bases. Notes on this clone: Antigen specificity is unknown.

The clonotype originates from a man in his thirties or forties with type 1 diabetes. The sequencing input was central memory CD4+ T cells from blood. The rearrangement links TRBV7-9 to TRBJ2-7; D gene uncertain. CDR3 residues: CASSFAGTYEQYF. CDR3 in DNA: TGTGCCAGCAGCTTTGCAGGTACCTACGAGCAGTACTTC.